The 20 T cell receptor beta chains presented below share a single source sample, sequenced in a study of shared clonotypes between healthy human individuals. This table comes from immunoSEQ multiplex PCR, and its TCRdb copy is limited to in-frame clones, with some not included. Seen here are about 460,000 clones, roughly 80% observed once, and the top ten hold 12%. Material: PBMCs. Every receptor here comes from a woman in her thirties or forties in good health. Some clones in this sample may be carry-over from other donors' samples.

The chain links TRBV5-1 to TRBJ1-5; no reliable D call. Germline assignment: CDR1 SGHRS and CDR2 YFSETQ. The length of the CDR3 is 14 residues. V lost 2 bases, J lost 2 bases, and 8 bases lay in between. CDR3 DNA: TGCGCCAGCAGCTTCGATGGGCGCAATCAGCCCCAGCATTTT. Translating gives CASSFDGRNQPQHF.

V and J are TRBV29-1 and TRBJ2-5; possible D gene TRBD1, 6 bases. The V end lost 7 bases, the J end lost 2 bases, and 14 bases lay between the germline ends. The CDR3 length is 13 residues. CDR1 is SQVTM and CDR2 is ANQGSEA in the germline V gene. CDR3 sequence reads: CSGAGTTQETQYF. CDR3 nucleotide sequence: TGCAGCGGGGCTGGGACAACACAAGAGACCCAGTACTTC.

The V gene is TRBV7-6, the J gene TRBJ2-5, with D perhaps matching TRBD1 or TRBD2 (5 bases each). Germline values: CDR1 SGHVS, CDR2 FNYEAQ. The V gene lost 3 bases and the J gene lost 9 bases, with 11 bases spanning the gap. The CDR3 totals 12 residues. Here the CDR3 DNA reads TGTGCCAGCAGCTTGGGGGTGGGGGCCCAGTACTTC. Its translation is CASSLGVGAQYF.

The chain has TRBV30 and TRBJ2-7; D is tentatively TRBD1 or TRBD2 (6 bases each). Trimming shortened V by 0 bases and J by 7 bases, and 19 bases separated the two germline ends. The CDR3 loop spans 15 amino acids. Germline V gene data show CDR1 as GTSNPN and CDR2 as SVGIG (reference sequence). The CDR3 DNA sequence: TGTGCCTGGAGTGTCGGGGGACAAGTAAGGCTAGAGCAGTACTTC. Residues: CAWSVGGQVRLEQYF.

As for this clone: A read error may be the cause here, since a much bigger clone is one base away. The chain is built from TRBV7-2 and TRBJ1-6; a weak D match, TRBD1 (6 bases). The CDR3 has 16 residues. V was trimmed by 8 bases and J by 9 bases, leaving 23 bases between them. The germline V gene encodes CDR1 SGHTA and CDR2 FQGNSA. CDR3 DNA: TGTGCCAGCGGCCGGAGGGGGAGGGCGGGAAGTTCACCCCTCCACTTT. This encodes CASGRRGRAGSSPLHF.

The rearrangement links TRBV7-3 to TRBJ2-2; 7 bases match TRBD1. The CDR3 is 16 amino acids. The germline CDR1 and CDR2 sequences are SGHTA and FQGTGA. J gave up 6 bases and V 5 bases, and 12 bases lay outside the gene matches. The CDR3 loop reads CASSQQGTLASGELFF. CDR3 in DNA: TGTGCCAGCAGCCAACAGGGGACGTTGGCCTCCGGGGAGCTGTTTTTT.

The rearrangement uses TRBV5-1 and TRBJ2-2, with a weak D call TRBD2 (5 bases). The CDR3 has 14 residues. Trimming stripped 2 bases from V and 6 bases from J, with 11 bases between. Germline values: CDR1 SGHRS, CDR2 YFSETQ. The CDR3 DNA sequence: TGCGCCAGCAGCTTAGACGGGGAGCCCGGGGAGCTGTTTTTT. Protein: CASSLDGEPGELFF. Full variable domain (missing parts from reference TRBV5-1 and TRBJ2-2): KAGVTQTPRYLIKTRGQQVTLSCSPISGHRSVSWYQQTPGQGLQFLFEYFSETQRNKGNFPGRFSGRQFSNSRSEMNVSTLELGDSALYLCASSLDGEPGELFFGEGSRLTVL.

The chain couples TRBV19 to TRBJ2-1; 7 bases are a match to TRBD2. This CDR3 region has 14 residues. Per the germline V gene, CDR1 is LNHDA and CDR2 is SQIVND (reference sequence). V lost 5 bases, J lost 5 bases, and 6 bases stayed unmatched. This chain's CDR3 is CASSAGLPNNEQFF. The CDR3, as DNA: TGTGCCAGTAGTGCGGGACTACCTAACAATGAGCAGTTCTTC. The complete variable domain, with remaining parts taken from reference TRBV19 and TRBJ2-1, reads DGGITQSPKYLFRKEGQNVTLSCEQNLNHDAMYWYRQDPGQGLRLIYYSQIVNDFQKGDIAEGYSVSREKKESFPLTVTSAQKNPTAFYLCASSAGLPNNEQFFGPGTRLTVL.

This clone was seen once. The chain joins TRBV5-4 to TRBJ2-1; maybe TRBD1 (5 bases). V was shortened by 2 bases and J by 6 bases, with 12 bases between the two germline ends. From germline, CDR1 is SGHNT and CDR2 YYREEE (reference sequence). This CDR3 region has 14 residues. The CDR3 sequence: CASSFETVINEQFF. The DNA for the CDR3 is TGTGCCAGCAGCTTTGAGACAGTCATCAATGAGCAGTTCTTC.

The sample holds many counts of this clone. The CDR3 sequence is CAWSNTYKSKQYF. Written as DNA, the CDR3 is TGTGCCTGGAGCAATACTTACAAGTCCAAACAGTACTTC. The chain uses TRBV30 and TRBJ2-5; D unresolved. This CDR3 is built from 13 residues. CDR1 and CDR2 (germline): GTSNPN, SVGIG (reference sequence). The germline V and J ends were trimmed by 3 bases and 11 bases, with 19 bases remaining between them.

V gene TRBV25-1 combines with J gene TRBJ2-1; 15 bases align to TRBD2. After removal of 5 bases from V and 9 bases from J, the junction contained 8 bases not matched to a gene. Germline lookup yields CDR1 MGHDK and CDR2 SYGVNS. This CDR3 is built from 16 residues. CDR3 in DNA: TGTGCCAGCAGTCCACCGGGACTAGCGGGAGGTAGTGAGCAGTTCTTC. It encodes CASSPPGLAGGSEQFF.

On this clone: The sample carries other DNA sequences with the same CDR3. This rearrangement joins TRBV18 to TRBJ1-3; D ambiguous. Germline CDR1 is KGHSH and CDR2 is LQKENI. V lost 1 base, J lost 0 bases, and 4 bases lay in between. The CDR3 is 14 amino acids. CDR3 in amino acids: CASSPQGSGNTIYF. CDR3 nucleotides: TGTGCCAGCTCACCACAAGGCTCTGGAAACACCATATATTTT.

The chain combines TRBV28 with TRBJ1-1, with TRBD1 matching over 7 bases. The CDR3 length is 13 residues. Germline CDR1 and CDR2: MDHEN and SYDVKM. After removal of 5 bases from V and 6 bases from J, the junction contained 6 bases not matched to a gene. CDR3 protein: CASSKQGPAEAFF. The CDR3 nucleotides read TGTGCCAGCAGTAAACAGGGGCCTGCTGAAGCTTTCTTT.

The chain combines TRBV7-9 with TRBJ2-6; 8 positions match TRBD2. After removal of 5 bases from V and 4 bases from J, the junction contained 7 bases not matched to a gene. CDR1 is SEHNR, CDR2 FQNEAQ, per germline (reference sequence). The CDR3 loop spans 16 amino acids. CDR3 sequence (DNA): TGTGCCAGCAGCCCGGGGGGGCTTTCCGGGGCCAACGTCCTGACTTTC. Translated: CASSPGGLSGANVLTF.

This clone was seen just once. The chain joins TRBV9 to TRBJ2-3; D is perhaps TRBD1 (5 bases). CDR3 length: 14 residues. V dropped 0 bases and J dropped 2 bases, with 7 bases sitting between them. From germline, CDR1 is SGDLS and CDR2 YYNGEE. The CDR3 coding sequence is TGTGCCAGCAGCGTAGAGGGGATCACAGATACGCAGTATTTT. Its protein product is CASSVEGITDTQYF.

The chain recombines TRBV6-5 with TRBJ1-4, with D possibly TRBD1 on 6 matching bases. The CDR3 loop spans 15 amino acids. V was clipped by 7 bases and J by 0 bases, with 12 bases between them. Germline assignment: CDR1 MNHEY and CDR2 SVGAGI. The CDR3 region is CASTDRSTTNEKLFF. The DNA for the CDR3 is TGTGCCAGCACGGACAGATCGACAACTAATGAAAAACTGTTTTTT.

V is TRBV30 and J is TRBJ2-1, with TRBD2 matching over 12 bases. The CDR3 length is 16 residues. The J segment lost 5 bases and the V segment lost 3 bases, leaving 8 bases of the junction unmatched. Germline V lookup: CDR1 GTSNPN, CDR2 SVGIG (reference sequence). The CDR3 loop reads CAWSRGLAGTDNEQFF. CDR3 nucleotides: TGTGCCTGGAGCCGTGGACTAGCGGGAACAGACAATGAGCAGTTCTTC.

A note on this clone: A junction end diverges from the germline sequence, so it may reflect a read error. J is TRBJ1-2 and V is TRBV5-1; D might be TRBD1 (5 bases). The CDR3 loop spans 16 amino acids. Germline V gene sequence: CDR1 SGHRS, CDR2 YFSETQ. The CDR3 protein is CASSPRIGSQPARDFF. CDR3 nucleotide sequence: TGCGCCAGCAGCCCCCGGATAGGGAGTCAGCCCGCTAGGGACTTCTTC.

The rearrangement links TRBV9 to TRBJ2-1; maybe TRBD2 (6 bases). The CDR3 is 14 amino acids. From germline, CDR1 is SGDLS and CDR2 YYNGEE. Trimming removed 0 bases at V and 7 bases at J, with 11 bases between. The CDR3 here is CASSVGTRGNEQFF. DNA of the CDR3: TGTGCCAGCAGCGTAGGGACCCGGGGGAATGAGCAGTTCTTC.

As regards this clone: This sequence is one base from a far larger clone and is likely a read error. Other DNA sequences from this sample encode an identical CDR3 as well. The DNA for the CDR3 is TGTGCCAGCAGCCCCCGGACGGGGAATTACGAGCAGTACTTC. Translated: CASSPRTGNYEQYF. The genes are TRBV9 and TRBJ2-5; D possibly corresponds to TRBD2 (5 bases). With the DNA end fitting TRBJ2-7 better, the J assignment may be wrong. This CDR3 has 14 residues. The germline V gene has CDR1 SGDLS and CDR2 YYNGEE.